This T cell receptor (beta chain) appears in the sequencing data of a study of T cell clones after liver transplantation. General study results and limits: Graft donor-reactive T cells may have migrated into the graft rather than being deleted.

Measured with immunoSEQ multiplex PCR; TCRdb has only the in-frame clones, and not every one. Among over 60,000 clones listed, 80% were seen once. This clone was seen just once. The target antigen is unknown. The TCR was taken from a human donor who received a liver transplant. This sample comprised CD4+ T cells from blood, obtained before liver transplant.

CDR3 protein: CASSPLEGGPGGTDTQYF. In DNA, the CDR3 is TGTGCCAGCTCACCATTAGAGGGCGGGCCCGGAGGCACAGATACGCAGTATTTT. The chain joins TRBV18 to TRBJ2-3; D may be TRBD2 (5 bases). The CDR3 totals 18 residues. Germline V gene lookup returns CDR1 KGHSH and CDR2 LQKENI. Trimming removed 2 bases from V and 1 base from J, with 19 bases in between.